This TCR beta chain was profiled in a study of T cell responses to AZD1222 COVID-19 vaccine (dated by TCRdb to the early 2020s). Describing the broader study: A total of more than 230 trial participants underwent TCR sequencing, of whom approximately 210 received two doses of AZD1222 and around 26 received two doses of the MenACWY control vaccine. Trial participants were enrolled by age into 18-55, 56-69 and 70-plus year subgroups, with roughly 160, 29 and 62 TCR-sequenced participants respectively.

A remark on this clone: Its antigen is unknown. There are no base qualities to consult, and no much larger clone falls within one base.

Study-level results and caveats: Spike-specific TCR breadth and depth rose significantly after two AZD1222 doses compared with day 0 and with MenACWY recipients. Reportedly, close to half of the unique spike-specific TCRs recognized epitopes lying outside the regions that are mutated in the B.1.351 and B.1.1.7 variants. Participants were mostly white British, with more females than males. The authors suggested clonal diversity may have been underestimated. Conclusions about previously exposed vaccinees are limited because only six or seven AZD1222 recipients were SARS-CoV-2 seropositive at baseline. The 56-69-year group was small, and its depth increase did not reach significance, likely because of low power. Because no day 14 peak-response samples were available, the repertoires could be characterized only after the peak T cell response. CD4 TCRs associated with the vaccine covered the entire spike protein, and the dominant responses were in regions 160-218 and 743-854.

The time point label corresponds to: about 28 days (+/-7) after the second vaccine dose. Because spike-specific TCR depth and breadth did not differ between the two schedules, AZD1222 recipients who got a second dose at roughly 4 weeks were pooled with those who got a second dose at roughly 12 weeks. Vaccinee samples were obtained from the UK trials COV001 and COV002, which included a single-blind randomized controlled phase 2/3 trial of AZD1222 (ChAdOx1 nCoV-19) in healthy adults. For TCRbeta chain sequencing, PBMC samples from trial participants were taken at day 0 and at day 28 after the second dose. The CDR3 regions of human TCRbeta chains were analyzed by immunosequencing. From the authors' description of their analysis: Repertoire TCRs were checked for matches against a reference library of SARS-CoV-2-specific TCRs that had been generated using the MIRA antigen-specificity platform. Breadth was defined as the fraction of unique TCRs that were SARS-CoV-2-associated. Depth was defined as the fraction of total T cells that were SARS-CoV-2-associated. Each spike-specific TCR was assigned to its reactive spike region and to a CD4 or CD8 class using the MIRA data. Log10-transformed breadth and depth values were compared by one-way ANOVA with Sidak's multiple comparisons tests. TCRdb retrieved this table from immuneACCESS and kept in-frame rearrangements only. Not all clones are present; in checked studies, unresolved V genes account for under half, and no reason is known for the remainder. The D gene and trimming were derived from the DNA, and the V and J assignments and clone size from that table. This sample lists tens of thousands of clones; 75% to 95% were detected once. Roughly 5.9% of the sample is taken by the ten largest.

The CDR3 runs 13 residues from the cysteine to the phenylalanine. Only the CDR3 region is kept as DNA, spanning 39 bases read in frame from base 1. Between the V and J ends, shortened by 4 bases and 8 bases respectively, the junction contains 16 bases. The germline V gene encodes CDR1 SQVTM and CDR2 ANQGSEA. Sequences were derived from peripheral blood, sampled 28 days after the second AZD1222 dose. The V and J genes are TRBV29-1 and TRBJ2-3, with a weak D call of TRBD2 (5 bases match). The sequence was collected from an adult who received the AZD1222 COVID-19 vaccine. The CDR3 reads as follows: CSVGTLPWGTQYF. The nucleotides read TGCAGCGTTGGGACTCTGCCCTGGGGTACGCAGTATTTT.